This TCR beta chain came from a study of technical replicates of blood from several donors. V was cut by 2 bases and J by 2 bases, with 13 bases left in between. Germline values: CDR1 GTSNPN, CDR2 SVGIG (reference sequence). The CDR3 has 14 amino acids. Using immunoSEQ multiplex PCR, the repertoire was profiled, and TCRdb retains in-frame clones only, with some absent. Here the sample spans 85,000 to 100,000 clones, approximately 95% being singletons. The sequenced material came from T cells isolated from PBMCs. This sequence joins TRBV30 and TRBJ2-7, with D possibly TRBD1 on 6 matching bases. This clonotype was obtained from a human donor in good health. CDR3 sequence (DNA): TGTGCCTGGAGTTCGACAGGCATACCCTACGAGCAGTACTTC. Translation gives CAWSSTGIPYEQYF.